The present T cell receptor beta chain was sequenced within a study of T cell changes during pregnancy in multiple sclerosis. Here immunoSEQ multiplex PCR was the method, and the copy in TCRdb shows in-frame clones only, minus some. Of around 69,000 clones in the sample, about nine tenths were seen once. V was trimmed by 4 bases and J by 3 bases, leaving 9 bases between them. The germline V gene encodes CDR1 ENHRY and CDR2 SYGVKD. This CDR3 spans 13 amino acids. This clonotype was sampled from a female donor with multiple sclerosis, enrolled in a pregnancy study. The chain is built from TRBV10-3 and TRBJ1-2; D not certain. Sample: peripheral blood, taken in the third trimester of pregnancy. CDR3 in DNA: TGTGCCATCAGTGCACAGTCTCACTATGGCTACACCTTC. This translates into CAISAQSHYGYTF.